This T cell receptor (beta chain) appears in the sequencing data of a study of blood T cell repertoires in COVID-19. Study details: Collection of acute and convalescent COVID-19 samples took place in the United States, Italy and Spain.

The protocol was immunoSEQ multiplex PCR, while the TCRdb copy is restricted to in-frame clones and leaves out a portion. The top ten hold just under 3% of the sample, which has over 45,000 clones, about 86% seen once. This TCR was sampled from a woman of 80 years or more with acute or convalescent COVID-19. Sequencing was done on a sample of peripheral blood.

CDR3: CASSEYRGTFGAFF. CDR3 nucleotide sequence: TGTGCCAGCAGTGAGTACAGGGGGACCTTCGGGGCTTTCTTT. The chain combines TRBV6-1 with TRBJ1-1, with 8 bases aligning to TRBD1. CDR1 and CDR2 (germline): MNHNS, SASEGT. This CDR3 is 14 amino acids long. The ends lost 3 bases at V and 11 bases at J; junction bases unmatched: 11.